This TCR beta chain was captured in a study of cytomegalovirus exposure and HLA in healthy donors. Trimming left V 10 bases short and J 1 base short, with 8 bases between. This CDR3 spans 11 amino acids. Germline CDR1 reads MNHEY; CDR2 reads SVGAGI. The PCR made use of 60 Vbeta and 13 Jbeta primers. Here immunoSEQ multiplex PCR was the method, and the copy in TCRdb shows in-frame clones only, minus some. This sample has roughly 150,000 clones; about 70% occur once, and the top ten carry more than 9%. This clone was seen once. The V call is TRBV6-5, the J call TRBJ2-7; a possible D gene is TRBD1 (6 bases). Sequenced material: PBMCs. The clonotype was recovered from a man aged 25-40 years in good health and CMV-seropositive. For the CDR3, the DNA is TGTGCCACACAGGGTTCCTACGAGCAGTACTTC. Protein: CATQGSYEQYF.